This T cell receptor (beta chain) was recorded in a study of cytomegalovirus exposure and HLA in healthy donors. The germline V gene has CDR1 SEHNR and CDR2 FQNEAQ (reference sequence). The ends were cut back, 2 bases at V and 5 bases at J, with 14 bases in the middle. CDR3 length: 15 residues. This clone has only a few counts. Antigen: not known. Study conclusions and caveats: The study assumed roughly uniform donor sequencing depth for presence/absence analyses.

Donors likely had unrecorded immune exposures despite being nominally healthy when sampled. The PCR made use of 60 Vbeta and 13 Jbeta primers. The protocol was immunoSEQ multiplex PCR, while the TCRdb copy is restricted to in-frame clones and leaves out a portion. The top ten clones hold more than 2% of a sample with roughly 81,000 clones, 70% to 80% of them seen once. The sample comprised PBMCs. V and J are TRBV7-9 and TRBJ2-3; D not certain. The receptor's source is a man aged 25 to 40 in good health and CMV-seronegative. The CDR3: CASSLWPEMEDTQYF. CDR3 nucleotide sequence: TGTGCCAGCAGCTTATGGCCGGAGATGGAAGATACGCAGTATTTT. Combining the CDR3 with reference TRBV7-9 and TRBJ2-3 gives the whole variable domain DTGVSQNPRHKITKRGQNVTFRCDPISEHNRLYWYRQTLGQGPEFLTYFQNEAQLEKSRLLSDRFSAERPKGSFSTLEIQRTEQGDSAMYLCASSLWPEMEDTQYFGPGTRLTVL.